This T cell receptor beta chain emerged from a study of blood T cells in healthy people across ages. Study at large: Researchers report that template switching captured about one barcoded beta molecule per two T cells.

Trimming shortened V by 3 bases and J by 0 bases, and 15 bases separated the two germline ends. CDR3 length: 18 residues. CDR1 is LGHDT, CDR2 YNNKEL, per germline (reference sequence). With a J-beta primer mix and a sample-barcoded 5' primer, a second PCR ran roughly 6 to 11 cycles. TCRdb re-called the 5' RACE reads through MiXCR, storing one row per CDR3 protein. The sample contains 600,000 to 650,000 distinct CDR3 sequences, under 65% of which appear only once. Worth noting for this clonotype: Its antigen is as yet unknown.

Notes on the study in general: Researchers deemed the diversity estimates from one million T cells underestimates.

The source of this sequence is a man aged 55 to 70 in good health. The chain joins TRBV3-1 to TRBJ1-6; the D gene is possibly TRBD1 (5 bases). Sequencing used blood. The CDR3 DNA follows: TGTGCCAGCAGCCATCCGTCAGGGATCGGCTCCTATAATTCACCCCTCCACTTT. Translating gives CASSHPSGIGSYNSPLHF.